Described below is a single T cell receptor (beta chain) sequence and its context. Its antigen is unknown. This CDR3 region has 13 residues. The data stem from a study of CXCR3-negative and CXCR3-positive naive CD8 T cells. Overall study results and limits: TRB CDR3s were more hydrophobic in CXCR3-positive than in CXCR3-negative naive cells.

The TRB libraries of cDNA were built by UMI-labeled 5' RACE. TCRdb reanalyzed the 5' RACE reads, giving one entry per CDR3 protein sequence and no DNA. The sample holds more than 70,000 distinct CDR3 sequences. Sequencing was done on a sample of naive CXCR3+ CD8+ T cells from blood. Subset: CD45RO-CCR7+CD27+CD95- naive CD8+ T cells expressing CXCR3 (TNR3+). The TCR originated in a human donor in good health. Some clones in this sample may be carry-over from other donors' samples. The chain uses TRBV12-3 or TRBV12-4 and TRBJ2-5. CDR3: CASSMPNGETQYF.